This TCR beta chain was retrieved from a study of blood T cells in healthy people across ages. Findings and limits, study-wide: Changes seen in expanded clonotypes were possibly confounded by donor CMV status left unknown. Naive T cell percentage showed a strong correlation with TCR beta diversity. Reliance upon unsorted PBMCs precluded definitive naive versus antigen-experienced comparison.

Between the trimmed V and J ends, which lost 8 bases and 4 bases, there was a span of 17 bases. The CDR3 extends over 14 amino acids. With a J-beta primer mix and a sample-barcoded 5' primer, a second PCR ran about 7 to 12 cycles. Each CDR3 protein gets one entry after TCRdb re-called the 5' RACE reads with MiXCR. The table includes approximately 1.5 million distinct CDR3 sequences, about 45% detected once. Remarks on this clonotype: Its antigen is currently unknown.

Peripheral blood, approximately 10 milliliters per donor, was collected. Sequencing was carried out using blood. The receptor's source is a woman between 18 and 30 years old in good health. The rearrangement joins TRBV12-3 or TRBV12-4 to TRBJ1-2; D is unclear. Written as DNA, the CDR3 is TGTGCCAGCGGTACAGCAGGAATCGGCTATGGCTACACCTTC. Residues: CASGTAGIGYGYTF.